The entry below describes one TCR beta chain. This clonotype was counted many times. Its antigen remains undetermined. Per-nucleotide qualities are absent, and no much larger clonotype sits a single base away. These data originate in a study of early T cells in non-severe SARS-CoV-2 infection listed by TCRdb under 2021. For context, the study as a whole: Bulk RNA from unsorted whole blood was used for TCR sequencing, so alpha and beta chains could not be paired. What the work shows at the level of the full study, not this receptor alone: VDJdb matching was skewed toward anti-spike CD8 responses and likely underestimated virus-specific expansions, missing private and CD4 specificities.

The library came from 5' RACE. TCRdb lists the instrument as NextSeq 500. The TCR library protocol attached unique molecular identifiers to individual cDNA molecules to correct for sequencing error and PCR bias. TCR alpha and beta chains were both sequenced, and the abundances of alpha and beta sequences in each sample were closely correlated with each other. The authors processed their data as follows. Decombinator V4 was used to annotate the V gene, J gene and CDR3 of the TCR sequences. Expanded TCRs were defined as changing significantly between any two time points under a Poisson model with p below 0.0001. TCR abundances were normalised to the total number of TCRs sequenced per sample and were expressed as counts per million. TRAV1-2 paired with TRAJ12, TRAJ20 or TRAJ33 defined MAIT TCRs, while TRAV10 paired with TRAJ18 defined iNKT TCRs. VDJdb, accessed 1 November 2021, was searched for CMV, EBV and SARS-CoV-2 annotated TCRs, excluding TCRs annotated for multiple antigens. Clones were called with MiXCR by TCRdb after fastp trimmed the public reads at Q25, and only in-frame beta chains were retained. All rows with the same CDR3 protein become a single entry with the most common DNA and genes. The V and J calls were determined by TCRdb, not by the authors. The sample table contains about 77,000 distinct CDR3 sequences; only one count was recorded for 8.5% to 10% of them. The top ten clonotypes cover roughly 5% of the sample.

Cut back by 1 base and 10 bases, the V and J ends lie 17 bases apart. Including the terminal cysteine and phenylalanine, the CDR3 comprises 16 residues. Here the CDR3 DNA is all that survives: 48 bases in frame from base 1. Based on the germline V gene (reference sequence), the CDR1 and CDR2 sequences are LGHDT and YNNKEL. The study was a case-control design nested within a healthcare worker cohort in London, UK, with weekly nasopharyngeal swab PCR tests and blood sampling. Healthcare workers were enrolled in the week of the UK lockdown, from 23 to 31 March 2020, and were followed every week for up to roughly 15 weeks.

The receptor comes from an adult who was a healthcare worker with PCR-confirmed SARS-CoV-2 infection or an uninfected control (not recorded which). The chain links TRBV3-1 with TRBJ1-6, and the D gene may be TRBD1, 5 bases matching. Sequencing used whole blood. The CDR3 sequence is CASSQVWDGEESPLHF. The DNA reads as follows: TGTGCCAGCAGCCAAGTTTGGGACGGAGAAGAATCACCCCTCCACTTT. Outside the CDR3, residues come from the reference TRBV3-1 and TRBJ1-6 proteins, so the full variable domain is: DTAVSQTPKYLVTQMGNDKSIKCEQNLGHDTMYWYKQDSKKFLKIMFSYNNKELIINETVPNRFSPKSPDKAHLNLHINSLELGDSAVYFCASSQVWDGEESPLHFGNGTRLTVT.